The 17 T cell receptor beta chains given below trace back to one sample, sequenced in a study of blood T cells in healthy people across ages. For the second PCR, which ran for about 6 to 11 cycles, a sample-barcoded 5' primer and a J-beta primer mix were used. TCRdb redid the calling of the 5' RACE reads with MiXCR, one entry per CDR3 protein. This table has approximately 1,000,000 distinct CDR3 sequences, approximately 38% appearing once. The sample taken for sequencing was blood. The receptors here all came from a man aged 18 to 29 in good health.

The V and J genes are TRBV7-6 and TRBJ2-3; 7 bases are shared with TRBD2. The CDR3 contains 16 residues. Germline V gene lookup returns CDR1 SGHVS and CDR2 FNYEAQ. V gave up 1 base and J gave up 4 bases; unmatched junction bases: 8. This CDR3 reads CASSLEISGGADTQYF. In nucleotides, the CDR3 is TGTGCCAGCAGCTTAGAAATTTCGGGGGGAGCAGATACGCAGTATTTT.

The chain is built from TRBV7-9 and TRBJ1-6; unclear D gene. CDR1 and CDR2 from the germline V gene are SEHNR and FQNEAQ (reference sequence). V was pared by 1 base and J by 5 bases, with 9 bases between. The CDR3 loop spans 15 amino acids. CDR3 sequence reads: CASSLGSLNNSPLHF. CDR3 coding DNA: TGTGCCAGCAGCTTAGGCTCTCTCAATAATTCACCCCTCCACTTT.

This clonotype has only a few counts. The J gene is TRBJ1-1, the V gene TRBV20-1; D might be TRBD1 (5 bases). This CDR3 region has 11 residues. Germline lookup yields CDR1 DFQATT and CDR2 SNEGSKA (reference sequence). Between the trimmed V and J ends, which lost 6 bases and 8 bases, there was a span of 13 bases. The CDR3 is CSARTGREAFF. CDR3 coding DNA: TGCAGTGCCAGAACGGGGCGGGAAGCTTTCTTT.

The chain joins TRBV30 to TRBJ2-3; possibly TRBD2 for D (7 bases). V lost 0 bases and J lost 6, with 19 bases in between. This CDR3 is 16 amino acids long. Germline assignment: CDR1 GTSNPN and CDR2 SVGIG (reference sequence). CDR3 sequence: CAWSVGDTLGRDTQYF. In DNA, the CDR3 is TGTGCCTGGAGTGTTGGGGACACTCTCGGGAGGGATACGCAGTATTTT. The variable domain in full, completed from reference TRBV30 and TRBJ2-3, reads SQTIHQWPATLVQPVGSPLSLECTVEGTSNPNLYWYRQAAGRGLQLLFYSVGIGQISSEVPQNLSASRPQDRQFILSSKKLLLSDSGFYLCAWSVGDTLGRDTQYFGPGTRLTVL.

This clonotype was counted a few times. The chain is built from TRBV27 and TRBJ1-6; D not certain. V was trimmed by 2 bases and J by 5 bases, leaving 13 bases between them. CDR1 and CDR2 (germline): MNHEY, SMNVEV (reference sequence). This CDR3 contains 16 residues. Here the CDR3 DNA reads TGTGCCAGCAGTTTAGTGACGACTCCTAATAATTCACCCCTCCACTTT. Translation: CASSLVTTPNNSPLHF.

This clonotype was counted ten times or more. The J gene is TRBJ2-3, the V gene TRBV9; D ambiguous. V gave up 5 bases and J gave up 5 bases, with 18 bases separating them. Germline loops: CDR1 SGDLS, CDR2 YYNGEE. This CDR3 contains 15 residues. CDR3 sequence reads: CASSPDSGLGDTQYF. The DNA of the CDR3 is TGTGCCAGCAGTCCTGACTCGGGTCTAGGAGATACGCAGTATTTT.

CDR3 in amino acids: CASRKDTGRRSPLHF. The CDR3 bases are TGTGCCAGCAGGAAGGACACCGGGAGAAGGTCACCCCTCCACTTT. This rearrangement joins TRBV2 to TRBJ1-6; TRBD1 is a possible D gene (5 bases). Trimming left V 6 bases short and J 10 bases short, with 19 bases between. The CDR3 consists of 15 residues. Germline assignment: CDR1 SNHLY and CDR2 FYNNEI.

Comment on this clonotype: It is likely a read error: a sequence one base away is far more abundant. The chain combines TRBV13 with TRBJ1-2; 9 positions agree with TRBD1. The CDR3 sequence is 13 residues long. CDR1 PRHDT and CDR2 FYEKMQ come from the germline V gene (reference sequence). The DNA for the CDR3 is TGTACCAGCAGCCAGGGACAGGGTTATGGCTACACCTTC. Its translation: CTSSQGQGYGYTF.

Remarks on this clonotype: This clone may be a read error of a much larger clone one base away. The chain has TRBV4-3 and TRBJ2-3; D is perhaps TRBD2 (5 bases). V lost 3 bases, J lost 4 bases, and 14 bases lay in between. Germline-derived CDR1 and CDR2 are LGHNA and YSLEER. CDR3 length equals 15 residues. This chain's CDR3 is CASSHARLAADTQYF. The CDR3 DNA reads as TGCGCCAGCAGCCACGCTAGGCTAGCAGCAGATACGCAGTATTTT.

This chain joins TRBV28 and TRBJ2-1; D unclear. Deletions cut 7 bases from V and 6 bases from J, with 10 bases between. The CDR3 runs to 12 residues. Per the germline V gene, CDR1 is MDHEN and CDR2 is SYDVKM. The CDR3 coding sequence is TGTGCCAGCACCTTACCTCCCAATGAGCAGTTCTTC. It codes for CASTLPPNEQFF.

This clonotype was found a few times. This rearrangement joins TRBV13 to TRBJ2-1; D is undetermined. The better agreement between TRBJ2-7 and the DNA end casts doubt on the J call. The CDR3 is 13 residues long. CDR1 is PRHDT, CDR2 FYEKMQ, per germline (reference sequence). CDR3 sequence: CASSLEQYNEQYF. The CDR3 coding sequence is TGTGCCAGCAGCTTAGAACAGTACAATGAGCAGTACTTC.

This clonotype was counted a few times. The chain joins TRBV4-1 to TRBJ1-5; D call uncertain. This CDR3 is 16 amino acids long. V lost 5 bases to trimming and J lost 2 bases, with 16 bases between them. Looked up from germline, CDR1 is MGHRA and CDR2 is YSYEKL. CDR3 in amino acids: CASSTTWGSRNQPQHF. DNA of the CDR3: TGCGCCAGCAGCACAACCTGGGGTAGTCGCAATCAGCCCCAGCATTTT.

This clonotype was recorded at least ten times. This sequence joins TRBV12-3 or TRBV12-4 and TRBJ2-7, with TRBD1 identical over 7 bases. J was trimmed by 6 bases and V by 6 bases; bases with no gene match: 11. The CDR3 runs 14 residues. Here the CDR3 reads CASSPSGQFSEQYF. DNA of the CDR3: TGTGCCAGCAGCCCTTCGGGACAGTTTTCCGAGCAGTACTTC.

This clonotype was seen a few times. The chain recombines TRBV4-3 with TRBJ2-1; D is possibly TRBD2 (6 bases). This CDR3 comprises 18 residues. Germline assignment: CDR1 LGHNA and CDR2 YSLEER. The ends were cut back, 0 bases at V and 5 bases at J, with 20 bases in the middle. CDR3 DNA sequence: TGCGCCAGCAGCCAAGATTATCCGTGGGAGGCAGGAGACAATGAGCAGTTCTTC. Residues: CASSQDYPWEAGDNEQFF.

The rearrangement links TRBV5-1 to TRBJ2-5, with D hard to call. CDR3 length: 17 amino acids. Trimming took off 0 bases at V and 1 base at J, with 16 bases between the two ends. CDR1 and CDR2 from the germline V gene are SGHRS and YFSETQ. As DNA, the CDR3 is TGCGCCAGCAGCTTGGGTCGGGCGACCTCCATCCAAGAGACCCAGTACTTC. Translated: CASSLGRATSIQETQYF.

Notes on this clonotype: A much larger clonotype is one base distant, so this may be a read error. This chain joins TRBV28 and TRBJ1-2, with D unclear. CDR1 is MDHEN and CDR2 is SYDVKM in the germline V gene. The CDR3 runs 13 residues. The DNA for the CDR3 is TGTGCCAGCAGTCCCCCAGCCAACTATGGCTACATCTTC. This gives the protein CASSPPANYGYIF.

The chain has TRBV7-2 and TRBJ2-7; D ambiguous. CDR1 is SGHTA, CDR2 FQGNSA, per germline. The CDR3 length is 12 residues. V was trimmed by 2 bases and J by 5 bases, leaving 7 bases between them. The CDR3 DNA sequence: TGTGCCAGCAGCTTATCCTATGACGAGCAGTACTTC. This gives the protein CASSLSYDEQYF.